The 13 T cell receptor beta chains below come from one sample, sequenced in a study of shared clonotypes between healthy human individuals. TCRdb's table, derived via immunoSEQ multiplex PCR, lists solely in-frame clones and lacks some. Of millions of clones in the sample, 80% to 95% were seen once. The sample consisted of naive CD4+ T cells from PBMCs. As to subset: CD45RA+ positively selected. The source of these receptors is a man between 18 and 29 years old in good health. Some clones in this sample may be carry-over from other donors' samples.

The J gene is TRBJ2-1, the V gene TRBV28; 15 nucleotides match TRBD2. V gave up 8 bases and J gave up 8 bases; unmatched junction bases: 10. The CDR3 totals 16 residues. In germline, CDR1 is MDHEN, CDR2 SYDVKM. The CDR3 sequence: CASQKPGLAGGHEQFF. The CDR3 nucleotides read TGTGCCAGCCAGAAACCGGGACTAGCGGGAGGTCATGAGCAGTTCTTC.

V is TRBV28 and J is TRBJ1-4, with 7 positions matching TRBD1. The CDR3 is 14 amino acids. CDR1 is MDHEN and CDR2 is SYDVKM in the germline V gene. The V gene end was trimmed by 6 bases and the J gene end by 4 bases; junction bases not matched to a gene: 5. CDR3: CASRAQGFNEKLFF. CDR3 in DNA: TGTGCCAGCAGGGCACAGGGGTTTAATGAAAAACTGTTTTTT.

For this clone: The same CDR3 also results from other DNA sequences found in this sample. The chain combines TRBV5-1 with TRBJ2-2; no reliable D call. V gave up 6 bases and J gave up 2 bases, with 8 bases separating them. The CDR3 has 13 amino acids. Germline CDR1 SGHRS, CDR2 YFSETQ. CDR3 region: CASKTDNTGELFF. The CDR3, as DNA: TGCGCCAGCAAAACAGATAACACCGGGGAGCTGTTTTTT.

The chain uses TRBV15 and TRBJ2-2, with D maybe TRBD2 (6 bases). The germline V gene encodes CDR1 LNHNV and CDR2 YYDKDF (reference sequence). The germline V and J ends were trimmed by 5 bases and 5 bases, with 24 bases remaining between them. The CDR3 consists of 18 residues. The CDR3 DNA is TGTGCCACCAGCTTATCGACTAGACTCATGCTTAGGACCGGGGAGCTGTTTTTT. Encoded protein: CATSLSTRLMLRTGELFF.

The chain links TRBV28 to TRBJ2-4; the D gene is possibly TRBD1 (5 bases). The CDR3 contains 17 residues. The germline V and J ends were trimmed by 5 bases and 0 bases, with 17 bases remaining between them. Germline lookup yields CDR1 MDHEN and CDR2 SYDVKM. The CDR3: CASSTNHRSLAKNIQYF. The CDR3 coding sequence is TGTGCCAGCAGTACTAATCACAGGTCTCTAGCCAAAAACATTCAGTACTTC.

The chain employs TRBV4-1 and TRBJ1-3; D gene unclear. Germline assignment: CDR1 MGHRA and CDR2 YSYEKL. This CDR3 is 15 amino acids long. V lost 0 bases to trimming and J lost 4 bases, with 10 bases between them. CDR3 amino acids: CASSQDRTRGNTIYF. In nucleotides, the CDR3 is TGCGCCAGCAGCCAAGATCGTACGAGGGGAAACACCATATATTTT.

The J gene is TRBJ2-5, the V gene TRBV28, with D possibly matching TRBD1 (5 bases). This CDR3 is built from 15 residues. The V and J ends lost 5 bases and 0 bases respectively, with 13 bases between them. Germline values: CDR1 MDHEN, CDR2 SYDVKM. The CDR3 nucleotides read TGTGCCAGCAGTCCGACAGAATACCACCAAGAGACCCAGTACTTC. Amino acids: CASSPTEYHQETQYF.

The rearrangement joins TRBV4-1 to TRBJ2-3, with D unclear. The CDR3 sequence is 13 residues long. Trimming shortened V by 4 bases and J by 13 bases, and 18 bases separated the two germline ends. Germline V lookup: CDR1 MGHRA, CDR2 YSYEKL. The CDR3 region is CASSLELSLAKYF. The CDR3, as DNA: TGCGCCAGCAGCCTGGAGCTGAGCCTGGCCAAGTATTTT.

The rearrangement uses TRBV29-1 and TRBJ1-1; D gene uncertain. Germline V lookup: CDR1 SQVTM, CDR2 ANQGSEA. The CDR3 runs to 15 residues. Trimming took off 5 bases at V and 4 bases at J, with 20 bases between the two ends. CDR3: CSVPPREARSTEAFF. In nucleotides, the CDR3 is TGCAGCGTTCCCCCACGGGAGGCGCGGAGCACTGAAGCTTTCTTT.

This chain links TRBV27 with TRBJ2-3, with 12 bases identical to TRBD2. The CDR3 runs to 22 residues. CDR1 is MNHEY, CDR2 SMNVEV, per germline (reference sequence). J lost 4 bases, V lost 6 bases, and 26 bases had no gene match. In DNA form, the CDR3 reads TGTGCCAGCAGAAAAACAGGGAGGGGGCTAGCGGGAGGGTCGGGTAGATCAGATACGCAGTATTTT. This gives the protein CASRKTGRGLAGGSGRSDTQYF.

This chain joins TRBV5-4 and TRBJ2-4; the D call may be TRBD1 or TRBD2 (5 bases each). The CDR3 sequence is 17 residues long. Trimming shortened V by 6 bases and J by 0 bases, and 19 bases separated the two germline ends. Germline assignment: CDR1 SGHNT and CDR2 YYREEE (reference sequence). Here the CDR3 DNA reads TGTGCCAGCACCGATAGACGTCCCGGGACAGCCAAAAACATTCAGTACTTC. It translates to CASTDRRPGTAKNIQYF.

The chain employs TRBV5-1 and TRBJ2-2; TRBD2 is a possible D gene (5 bases). Trimming took off 2 bases at V and 5 bases at J, with 13 bases between the two ends. Germline values: CDR1 SGHRS, CDR2 YFSETQ. This CDR3 has 15 amino acids. Here the CDR3 reads CASSFSTAETGELFF. For the CDR3, the DNA is TGCGCCAGCAGCTTTTCAACAGCGGAGACCGGGGAGCTGTTTTTT.

The V gene is TRBV6-1, the J gene TRBJ1-1; the D gene is possibly TRBD1 (5 bases). Germline CDR1 is MNHNS and CDR2 is SASEGT. The CDR3 has 12 residues. Trimming removed 6 bases from V and 6 bases from J, with 11 bases in between. CDR3 DNA: TGTGCCAGCAGGAGTGGAGGGGCTGAAGCTTTCTTT. This translates into CASRSGGAEAFF.